The present TCR beta chain was sequenced within a study of T-cell reconstitution after alpha-beta-depleted transplantation in children. Unique molecular identifiers were incorporated during preparation of the TCRbeta library. Using its own MiXCR run on the PCR reads, TCRdb lists one record per CDR3 protein. The sample includes roughly 350,000 distinct CDR3 sequences, about a tenth seen only once; the top ten take more than 2%. Between the trimmed V and J ends, which lost 0 bases and 2 bases, there was a span of 8 bases. Germline CDR1 is DFQATT and CDR2 is SNEGSKA (reference sequence). This CDR3 has 13 residues.

This receptor was taken from a human donor who donated a stem cell graft to a child with acute lymphoblastic leukemia. The specimen comprised PBMCs from the stem cell graft donor, sampled from the stem cell graft. V gene TRBV20-1 combines with J gene TRBJ2-7; D gene uncertain. Here the CDR3 DNA reads TGCAGTGCTAGAGATCCAGGAACCTACGAGCAGTACTTC. This encodes CSARDPGTYEQYF.